The source of this TCR beta chain is a study of blood T cells in healthy people across ages. Study findings and constraints: Naive CD4+ cell counts and diversity both ran higher in long-lived than in aged donors. The study regarded diversity estimates from one million T cells as underestimates. Diversity of TCR beta correlated strongly with naive T cell percentage.

This clonotype was recorded only once. What it binds is not known. Alongside a J-beta primer mix, a sample-barcoded 5' primer served in a second PCR lasting roughly 7 to 11 cycles. Every cDNA was tagged by a template-switch adaptor with 12 random nucleotides. TCRdb called the 5' RACE reads again in MiXCR, with one record for every CDR3 protein. The sample has about 1.4 million distinct CDR3 sequences, approximately 60% seen once. Germline values: CDR1 MNHEY, CDR2 SMNVEV (reference sequence). This CDR3 is built from 19 residues. V trimming: 0 bases; J trimming: 0 bases; junction bases outside the gene matches: 11.

The genes are TRBV27 and TRBJ2-1; 7 bases fit TRBD2. Sequencing was done on a sample of blood. This TCR was sampled from a man younger than 35 in good health. CDR3 nucleotides: TGTGCCAGCAGTTTATCAGTGTTGGGTGGCGGGAGCTCCTACAATGAGCAGTTCTTC. Residues: CASSLSVLGGGSSYNEQFF.